The next 5 T cell receptor beta chains were all read from a single sample in a study of blood T cells in healthy people across ages. A second PCR of about 6 to 12 cycles used a sample-barcoded 5' primer and a J-beta primer mix. TCRdb re-derived calls from the 5' RACE reads in MiXCR, one entry per CDR3 protein. The sample holds roughly 860,000 distinct CDR3 sequences, around two thirds seen once. The sequenced sample consisted of blood. The receptor set was obtained from a young man in good health.

This clonotype was detected only a few times. The J gene is TRBJ2-3, the V gene TRBV9, with 9 bases identical to TRBD2. There are 15 residues in the CDR3. Germline V gene data show CDR1 as SGDLS and CDR2 as YYNGEE. J gave up 4 bases and V 1 base, and 4 bases lay outside the gene matches. The CDR3 sequence: CASSVQVAGADTQYF. The CDR3 DNA is TGTGCCAGCAGCGTACAGGTAGCGGGGGCAGATACGCAGTATTTT. Based on the CDR3 plus reference TRBV9 and TRBJ2-3, the full variable domain is DSGVTQTPKHLITATGQRVTLRCSPRSGDLSVYWYQQSLDQGLQFLIQYYNGEERAKGNILERFSAQQFPDLHSELNLSSLELGDSALYFCASSVQVAGADTQYFGPGTRLTVL.

This chain uses TRBV5-1 with TRBJ2-3; 7 bases line up with TRBD2. Germline V CDR1 and CDR2: SGHRS, YFSETQ. V lost 0 bases to trimming and J lost 2 bases; unmatched junction nucleotides: 9. CDR3 length: 17 residues. The CDR3 DNA is TGCGCCAGCAGCTTGGCCTGGAGCGGGGCACCCACAGATACGCAGTATTTT. Its translation: CASSLAWSGAPTDTQYF. Filled out from reference TRBV5-1 and TRBJ2-3, the complete variable domain reads KAGVTQTPRYLIKTRGQQVTLSCSPISGHRSVSWYQQTPGQGLQFLFEYFSETQRNKGNFPGRFSGRQFSNSRSEMNVSTLELGDSALYLCASSLAWSGAPTDTQYFGPGTRLTVL.

V and J are TRBV7-3 and TRBJ2-2; a possible D gene is TRBD1 (5 bases). Germline CDR1 is SGHTA and CDR2 is FQGTGA. CDR3 length equals 14 residues. V lost 6 bases and J 4 bases, leaving 12 bases between the germline ends. DNA for the CDR3: TGTGCCAGCAGACCCGACAGATCCACCGGGGAGCTGTTTTTT. It translates to CASRPDRSTGELFF.

This clonotype appeared once. V and J are TRBV14 and TRBJ1-2, with D possibly matching TRBD1 (6 bases). There are 22 residues in the CDR3. Germline V gene sequence: CDR1 SGHDN, CDR2 FVKESK. V was clipped by 2 bases and J by 3 bases, with 34 bases between them. The CDR3, as DNA: TGTGCCAGCAGCCAATTCCTACAAGACCGGGGGACACCTCTCATAGGTGACTATGGCTACACCTTC. Translated, it gives CASSQFLQDRGTPLIGDYGYTF.

The CDR3 bases are TGTGCCAGCAGTTACTCGAATCTCGGGTACGAGCAGTACTTC. Amino acids: CASSYSNLGYEQYF. The chain has TRBV6-5 and TRBJ2-5, with no clear D. The J call is in doubt because the DNA end fits TRBJ2-7 better. CDR1 and CDR2 (germline): MNHEY, SVGAGI. This CDR3 region has 14 residues.